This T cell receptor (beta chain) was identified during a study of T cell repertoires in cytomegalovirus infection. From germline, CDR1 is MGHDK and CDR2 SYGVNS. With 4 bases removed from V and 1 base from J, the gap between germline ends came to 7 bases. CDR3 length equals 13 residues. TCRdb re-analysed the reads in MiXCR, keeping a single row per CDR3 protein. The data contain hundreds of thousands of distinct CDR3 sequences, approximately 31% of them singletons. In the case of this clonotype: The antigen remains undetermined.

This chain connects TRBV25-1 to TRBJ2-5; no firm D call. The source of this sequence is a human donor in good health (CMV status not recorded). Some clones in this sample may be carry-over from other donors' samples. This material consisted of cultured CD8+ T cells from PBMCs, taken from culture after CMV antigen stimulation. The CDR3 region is CASSVNSQETQYF. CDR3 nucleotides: TGTGCCAGCAGTGTTAACTCCCAAGAGACCCAGTACTTC.